This TCR beta chain was sequenced in a study of blood T cell repertoires in COVID-19. The assay was immunoSEQ multiplex PCR, and TCRdb's table has in-frame clones only and misses some. The sample includes about 170,000 clones, around four fifths of them seen just once. CDR1 LGHDT and CDR2 YNNKEL come from the germline V gene (reference sequence). The V gene lost 1 base and the J gene lost 4 bases, with 10 bases spanning the gap. The CDR3 length is 14 residues. The sequencing sample was made of peripheral blood. This sequence joins TRBV3-1 (or the pseudogene TRBV3-2) and TRBJ1-2, with no clear D. This TCR came from a woman of 80 years or more with acute or convalescent COVID-19. The CDR3: CASSQVMQAYGYTF. As DNA, the CDR3 is TGTGCCAGCAGCCAAGTTATGCAGGCCTATGGCTACACCTTC.